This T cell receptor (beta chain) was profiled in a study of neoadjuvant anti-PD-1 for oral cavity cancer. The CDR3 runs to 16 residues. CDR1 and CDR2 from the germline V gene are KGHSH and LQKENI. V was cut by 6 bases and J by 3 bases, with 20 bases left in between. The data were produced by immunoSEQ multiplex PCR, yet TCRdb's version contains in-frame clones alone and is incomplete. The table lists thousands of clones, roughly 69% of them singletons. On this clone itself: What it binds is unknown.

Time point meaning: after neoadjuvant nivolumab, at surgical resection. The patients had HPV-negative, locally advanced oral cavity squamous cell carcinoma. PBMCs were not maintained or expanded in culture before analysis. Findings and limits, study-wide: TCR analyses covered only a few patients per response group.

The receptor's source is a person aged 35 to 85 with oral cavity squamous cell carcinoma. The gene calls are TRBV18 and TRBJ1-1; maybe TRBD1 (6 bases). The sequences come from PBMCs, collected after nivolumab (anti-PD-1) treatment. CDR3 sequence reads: CASSLVWGARDTEAFF. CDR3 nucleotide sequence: TGTGCCAGCTCCCTCGTCTGGGGGGCCCGGGACACTGAAGCTTTCTTT. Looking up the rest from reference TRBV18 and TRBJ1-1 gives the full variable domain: NAGVMQNPRHLVRRRGQEARLRCSPMKGHSHVYWYRQLPEEGLKFMVYLQKENIIDESGMPKERFSAEFPKEGPSILRIQQVVRGDSAAYFCASSLVWGARDTEAFFGQGTRLTVV.